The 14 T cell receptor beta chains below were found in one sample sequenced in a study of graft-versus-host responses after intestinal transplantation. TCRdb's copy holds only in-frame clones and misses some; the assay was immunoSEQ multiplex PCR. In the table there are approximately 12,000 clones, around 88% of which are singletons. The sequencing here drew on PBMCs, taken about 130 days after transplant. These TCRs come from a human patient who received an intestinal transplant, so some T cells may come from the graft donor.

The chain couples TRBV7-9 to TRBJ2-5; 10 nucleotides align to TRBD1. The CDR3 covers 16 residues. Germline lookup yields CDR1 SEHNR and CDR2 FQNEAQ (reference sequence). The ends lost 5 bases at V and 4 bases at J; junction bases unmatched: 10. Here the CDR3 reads CASSDPGQGLRETQYF. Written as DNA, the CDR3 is TGTGCCAGCAGCGACCCGGGACAGGGGTTGCGAGAGACCCAGTACTTC.

The CDR3: CASSETSGPQETQYF. CDR3 bases: TGCGCCAGCAGTGAGACTAGCGGGCCACAAGAGACCCAGTACTTC. J is TRBJ2-5 and V is TRBV23-1; the match to TRBD2 covers 10 bases. TRBV23-1 is given ORF status, its function remaining uncertain. Germline trimming cut 5 bases from V and 2 bases from J; bases unmatched to any gene: 5. The CDR3 covers 15 residues.

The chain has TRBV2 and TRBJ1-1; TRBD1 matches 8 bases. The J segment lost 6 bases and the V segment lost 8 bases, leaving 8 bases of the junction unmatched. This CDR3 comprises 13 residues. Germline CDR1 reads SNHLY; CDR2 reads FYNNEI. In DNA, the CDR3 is TGTGCCAGCGATCCTACAGGGGGAGCTGAAGCTTTCTTT. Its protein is CASDPTGGAEAFF.

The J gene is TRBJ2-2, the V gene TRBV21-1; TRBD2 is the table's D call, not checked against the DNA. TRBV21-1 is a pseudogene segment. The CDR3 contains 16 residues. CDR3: CASSKSDGIRTGELFF. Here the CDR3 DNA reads TGTGCCAGCAGCAAATCAGACGGGATTAGGACCGGGGAGCTGTTTTTT.

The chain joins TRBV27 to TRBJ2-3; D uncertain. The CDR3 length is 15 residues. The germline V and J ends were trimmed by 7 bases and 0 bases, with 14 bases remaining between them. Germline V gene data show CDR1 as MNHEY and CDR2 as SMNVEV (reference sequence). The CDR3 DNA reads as TGTGCCAGCAACGAATACTCCACTAGCACAGATACGCAGTATTTT. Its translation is CASNEYSTSTDTQYF.

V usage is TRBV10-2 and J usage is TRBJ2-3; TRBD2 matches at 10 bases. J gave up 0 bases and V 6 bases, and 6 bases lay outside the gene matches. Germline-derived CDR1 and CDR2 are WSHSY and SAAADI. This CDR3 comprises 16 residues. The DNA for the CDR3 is TGCGCCAGCAGCCCGGGACTAGCGCAAAGCACAGATACGCAGTATTTT. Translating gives CASSPGLAQSTDTQYF.

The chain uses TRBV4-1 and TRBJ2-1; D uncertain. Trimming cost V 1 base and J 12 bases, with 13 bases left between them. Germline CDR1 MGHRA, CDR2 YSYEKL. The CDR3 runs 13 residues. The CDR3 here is CASSQALTYGQFF. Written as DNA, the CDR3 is TGCGCCAGCAGCCAAGCCTTGACCTATGGGCAGTTCTTC.

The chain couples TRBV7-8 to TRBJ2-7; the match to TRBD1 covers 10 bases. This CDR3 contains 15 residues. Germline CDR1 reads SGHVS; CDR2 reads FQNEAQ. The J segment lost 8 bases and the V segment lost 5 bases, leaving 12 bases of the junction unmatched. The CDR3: CASSHTGTGDLKQYF. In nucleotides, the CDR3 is TGTGCCAGCAGCCATACCGGGACAGGGGACCTCAAGCAGTACTTC.

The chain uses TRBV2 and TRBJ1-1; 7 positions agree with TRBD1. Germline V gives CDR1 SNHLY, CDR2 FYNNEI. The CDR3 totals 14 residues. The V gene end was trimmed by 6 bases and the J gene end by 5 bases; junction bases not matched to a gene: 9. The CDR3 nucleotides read TGTGCCAGCAGCGTCCAGGGGGTTGATACTGAAGCTTTCTTT. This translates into CASSVQGVDTEAFF.

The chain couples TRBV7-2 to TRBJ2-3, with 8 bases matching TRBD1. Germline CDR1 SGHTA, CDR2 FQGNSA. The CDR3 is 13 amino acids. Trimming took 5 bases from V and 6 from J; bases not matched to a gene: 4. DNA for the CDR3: TGTGCCAGCAGCCAGCGACAGGGGGATACGCAGTATTTT. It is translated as CASSQRQGDTQYF. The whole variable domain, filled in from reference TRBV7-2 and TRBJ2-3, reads GAGVSQSPSNKVTEKGKDVELRCDPISGHTALYWYRQSLGQGLEFLIYFQGNSAPDKSGLPSDRFSAERTGGSVSTLTIQRTQQEDSAVYLCASSQRQGDTQYFGPGTRLTVL.

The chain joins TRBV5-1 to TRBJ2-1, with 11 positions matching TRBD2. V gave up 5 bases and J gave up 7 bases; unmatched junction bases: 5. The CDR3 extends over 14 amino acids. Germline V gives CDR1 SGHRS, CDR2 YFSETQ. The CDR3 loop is CASSSGRAGNEQFF. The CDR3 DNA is TGCGCCAGCAGTAGCGGGAGGGCCGGGAATGAGCAGTTCTTC.

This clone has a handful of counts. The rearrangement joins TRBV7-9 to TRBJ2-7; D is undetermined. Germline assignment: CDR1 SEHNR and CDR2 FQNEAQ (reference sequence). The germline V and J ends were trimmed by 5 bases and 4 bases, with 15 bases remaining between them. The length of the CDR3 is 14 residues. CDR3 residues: CASSPPAVGYEQYF. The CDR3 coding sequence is TGTGCCAGCAGCCCTCCGGCAGTTGGATACGAGCAGTACTTC.

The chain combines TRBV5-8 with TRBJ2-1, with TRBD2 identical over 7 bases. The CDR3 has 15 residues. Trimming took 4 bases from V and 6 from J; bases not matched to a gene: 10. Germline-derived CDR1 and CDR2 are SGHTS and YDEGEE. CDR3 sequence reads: CASSPRTSGPNEQFF. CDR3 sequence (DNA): TGTGCCAGCAGCCCTCGGACTAGTGGGCCCAATGAGCAGTTCTTC. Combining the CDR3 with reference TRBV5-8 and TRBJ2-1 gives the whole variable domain EAGVTQSPTHLIKTRGQQATLRCSPISGHTSVYWYQQALGLGLQFLLWYDEGEERNRGNFPPRFSGRQFPNYSSELNVNALELEDSALYLCASSPRTSGPNEQFFGPGTRLTVL.

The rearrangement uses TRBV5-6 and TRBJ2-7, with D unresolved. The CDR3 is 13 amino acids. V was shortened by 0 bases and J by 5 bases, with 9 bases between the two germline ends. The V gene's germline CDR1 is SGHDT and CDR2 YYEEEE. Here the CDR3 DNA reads TGTGCCAGCAGCTTGGAGAGAGGTAACGAGCAGTACTTC. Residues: CASSLERGNEQYF.